This entry features one T cell receptor (beta chain) sequence. CDR3 size: 17 residues. Germline lookup yields CDR1 KGHSH and CDR2 LQKENI. 5'RACE template switching with UMIs produced the TCR beta cDNA. TCRdb re-analyzed the 5' RACE reads; it lists each CDR3 protein once, without DNA. The listing contains about 260,000 distinct CDR3 sequences. This sample stems from a study of T cells expressing NK-cell markers. The sequence derives from a man between 18 and 35 years old in good health. Sequenced sample: blood T cells: a sorted CD56 or NKG2C T cell subset, CD4+ or CD8+ T cells, or bulk PBMC T cells (not recorded which). The chain couples TRBV18 to TRBJ2-2; TCRdb indicates TRBD1, and absent DNA this call remains unverified. CDR3: CASSPLPGQGDTGELFF.